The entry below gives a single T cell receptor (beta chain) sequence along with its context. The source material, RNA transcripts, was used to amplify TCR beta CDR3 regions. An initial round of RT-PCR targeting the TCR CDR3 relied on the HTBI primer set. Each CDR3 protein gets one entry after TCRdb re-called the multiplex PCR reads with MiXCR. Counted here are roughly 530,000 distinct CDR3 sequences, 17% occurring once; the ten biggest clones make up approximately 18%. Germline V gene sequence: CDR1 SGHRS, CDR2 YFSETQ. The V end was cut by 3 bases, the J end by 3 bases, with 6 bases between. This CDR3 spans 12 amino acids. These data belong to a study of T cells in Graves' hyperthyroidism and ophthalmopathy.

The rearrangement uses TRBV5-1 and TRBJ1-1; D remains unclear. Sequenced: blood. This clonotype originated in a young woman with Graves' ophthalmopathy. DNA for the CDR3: TGCGCCAGCAGCTCGTCAGACACTGAAGCTTTCTTT. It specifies CASSSSDTEAFF.